This paragraph covers one T cell receptor beta chain sequence. Repertoires were generated with immunoSEQ multiplex PCR, while TCRdb's copy carries only in-frame clones and drops some. The data contain roughly 20,000 clones, approximately 90% of them seen just once; the ten biggest clones take up 2.5% to 3%. This sample was included in a study of T cells in localized non-small cell lung cancer. The TCR originated in a woman aged 40-69 years with stage I lung adenocarcinoma. Sequencing used peripheral blood, obtained before any cancer treatment.

CDR3 DNA sequence: TGCAGCGCTTACAGGGAAGGAAGTGGAAACACCATATATTTT. Its translation is CSAYREGSGNTIYF. The chain recombines TRBV29-1 with TRBJ1-3; D is perhaps TRBD1 (6 bases). CDR3 length: 14 residues. Per the germline V gene, CDR1 is SQVTM and CDR2 is ANQGSEA. V lost 7 bases to trimming and J lost 3 bases, with 16 bases between them.